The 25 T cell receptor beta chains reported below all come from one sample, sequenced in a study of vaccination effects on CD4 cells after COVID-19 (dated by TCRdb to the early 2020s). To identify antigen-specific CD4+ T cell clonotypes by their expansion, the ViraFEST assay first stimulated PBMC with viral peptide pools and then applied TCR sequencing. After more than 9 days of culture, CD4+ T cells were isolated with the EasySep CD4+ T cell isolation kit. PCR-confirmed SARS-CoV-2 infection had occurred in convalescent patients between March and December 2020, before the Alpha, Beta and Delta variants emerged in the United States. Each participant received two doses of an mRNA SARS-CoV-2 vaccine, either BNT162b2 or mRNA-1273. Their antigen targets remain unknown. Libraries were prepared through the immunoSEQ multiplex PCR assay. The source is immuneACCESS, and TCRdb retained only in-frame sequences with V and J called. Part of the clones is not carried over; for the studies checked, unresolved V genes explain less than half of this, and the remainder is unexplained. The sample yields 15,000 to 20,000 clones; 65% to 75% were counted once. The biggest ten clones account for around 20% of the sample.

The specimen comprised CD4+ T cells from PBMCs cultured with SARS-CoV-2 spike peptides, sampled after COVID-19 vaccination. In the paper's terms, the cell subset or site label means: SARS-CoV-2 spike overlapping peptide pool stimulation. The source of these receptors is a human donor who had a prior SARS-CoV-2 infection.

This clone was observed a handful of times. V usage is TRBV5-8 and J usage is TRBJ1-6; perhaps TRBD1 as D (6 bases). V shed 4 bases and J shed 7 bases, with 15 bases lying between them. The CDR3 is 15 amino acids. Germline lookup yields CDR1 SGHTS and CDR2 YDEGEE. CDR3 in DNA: TGTGCCAGCAGCCCACAGGGAATTGGAAATTCACCCCTCCACTTT. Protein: CASSPQGIGNSPLHF.

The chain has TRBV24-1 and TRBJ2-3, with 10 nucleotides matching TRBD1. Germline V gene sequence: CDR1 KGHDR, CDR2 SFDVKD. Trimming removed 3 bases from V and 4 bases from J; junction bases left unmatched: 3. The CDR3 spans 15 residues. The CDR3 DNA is TGTGCCACCAGTGATGAGACAGGGGGCGCAGATACGCAGTATTTT. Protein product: CATSDETGGADTQYF.

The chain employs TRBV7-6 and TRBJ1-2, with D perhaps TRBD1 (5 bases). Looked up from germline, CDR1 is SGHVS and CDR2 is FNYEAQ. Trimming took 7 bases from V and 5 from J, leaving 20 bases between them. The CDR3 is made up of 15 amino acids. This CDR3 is CASTPGADAYYGYTF. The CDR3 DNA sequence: TGTGCCAGCACCCCTGGGGCTGATGCCTATTATGGCTACACCTTC.

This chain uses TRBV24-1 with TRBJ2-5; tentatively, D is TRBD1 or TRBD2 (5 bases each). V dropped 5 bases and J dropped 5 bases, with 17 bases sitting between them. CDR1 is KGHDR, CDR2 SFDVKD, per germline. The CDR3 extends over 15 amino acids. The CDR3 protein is CATSGSLGPGETQYF. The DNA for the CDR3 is TGTGCCACCAGTGGCAGTTTGGGGCCGGGGGAGACCCAGTACTTC.

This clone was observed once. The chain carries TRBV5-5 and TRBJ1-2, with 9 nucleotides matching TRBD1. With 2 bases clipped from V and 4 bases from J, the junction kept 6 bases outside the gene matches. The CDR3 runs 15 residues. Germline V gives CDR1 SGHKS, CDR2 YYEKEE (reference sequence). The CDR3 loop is CASSFDGQGIYGYTF. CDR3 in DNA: TGTGCCAGCAGCTTTGACGGACAGGGGATCTATGGCTACACCTTC.

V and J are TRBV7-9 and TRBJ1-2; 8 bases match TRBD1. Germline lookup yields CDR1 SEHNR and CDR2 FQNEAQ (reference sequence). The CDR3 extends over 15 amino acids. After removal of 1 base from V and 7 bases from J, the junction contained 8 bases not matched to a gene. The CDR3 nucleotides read TGTGCCAGCAGCTTAGTGGGGACAGGAGGGCTTGGCTACACCTTC. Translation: CASSLVGTGGLGYTF.

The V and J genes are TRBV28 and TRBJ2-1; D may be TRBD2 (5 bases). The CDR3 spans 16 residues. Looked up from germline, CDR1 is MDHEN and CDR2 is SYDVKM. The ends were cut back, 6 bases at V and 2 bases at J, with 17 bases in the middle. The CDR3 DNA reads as TGTGCCAGCAGCCTTAGAGGGCGCCGCCCCTACAATGAGCAGTTCTTC. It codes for CASSLRGRRPYNEQFF. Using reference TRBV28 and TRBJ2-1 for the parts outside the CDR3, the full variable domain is DVKVTQSSRYLVKRTGEKVFLECVQDMDHENMFWYRQDPGLGLRLIYFSYDVKMKEKGDIPEGYSVSREKKERFSLILESASTNQTSMYLCASSLRGRRPYNEQFFGPGTRLTVL.

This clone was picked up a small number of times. CDR3: CASSRDRVSEAFF. Here the CDR3 DNA reads TGTGCCAGCAGCCGAGACAGGGTCTCTGAAGCTTTCTTT. The chain uses TRBV5-6 and TRBJ1-1, with 7 nucleotides matching TRBD1. The V and J ends lost 4 bases and 6 bases, in that order; junction bases with no gene match: 6. This CDR3 region has 13 residues. Germline-derived CDR1 and CDR2 are SGHDT and YYEEEE.

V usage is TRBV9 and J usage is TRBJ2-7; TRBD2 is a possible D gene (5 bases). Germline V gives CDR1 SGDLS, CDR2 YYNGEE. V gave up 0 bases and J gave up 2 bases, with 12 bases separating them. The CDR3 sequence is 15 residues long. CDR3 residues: CASSVDPGNAYEQYF. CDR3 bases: TGTGCCAGCAGCGTAGACCCCGGGAACGCCTACGAGCAGTACTTC.

This chain's CDR3 is CASSLEGGTGETQYF. The CDR3 DNA follows: TGTGCCAGCAGCTTAGAGGGCGGGACAGGAGAGACCCAGTACTTC. V is TRBV11-3 and J is TRBJ2-5, with 8 bases matching TRBD1. Germline values: CDR1 SGHNT, CDR2 YENEEA. J gave up 4 bases and V 0 bases, and 4 bases lay outside the gene matches. The CDR3 is 15 residues long.

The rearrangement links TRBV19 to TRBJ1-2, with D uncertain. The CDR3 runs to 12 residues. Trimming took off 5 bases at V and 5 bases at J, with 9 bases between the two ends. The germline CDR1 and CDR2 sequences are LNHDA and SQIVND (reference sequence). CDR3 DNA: TGTGCCAGTAGTGCGGCAACGTATGGCTACACCTTC. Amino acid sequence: CASSAATYGYTF.

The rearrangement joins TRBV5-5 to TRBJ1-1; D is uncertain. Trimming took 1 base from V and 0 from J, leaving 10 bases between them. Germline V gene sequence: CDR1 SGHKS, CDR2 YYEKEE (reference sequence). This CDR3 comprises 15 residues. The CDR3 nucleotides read TGTGCCAGCAGCTTGTGGCACCGTATGAACACTGAAGCTTTCTTT. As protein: CASSLWHRMNTEAFF.

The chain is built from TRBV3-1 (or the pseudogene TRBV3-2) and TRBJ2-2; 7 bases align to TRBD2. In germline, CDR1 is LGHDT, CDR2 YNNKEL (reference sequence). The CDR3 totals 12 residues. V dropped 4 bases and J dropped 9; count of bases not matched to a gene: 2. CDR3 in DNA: TGTGCCAGCAGCCGGGACTATCGGGAGCTGTTTTTT. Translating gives CASSRDYRELFF.

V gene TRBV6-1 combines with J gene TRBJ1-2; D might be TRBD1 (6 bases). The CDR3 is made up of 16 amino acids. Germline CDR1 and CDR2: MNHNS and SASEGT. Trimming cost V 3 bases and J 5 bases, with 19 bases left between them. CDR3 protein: CASSENRGDIVYGYTF. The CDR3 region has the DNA TGTGCCAGCAGTGAGAATAGGGGGGATATAGTATATGGCTACACCTTC.

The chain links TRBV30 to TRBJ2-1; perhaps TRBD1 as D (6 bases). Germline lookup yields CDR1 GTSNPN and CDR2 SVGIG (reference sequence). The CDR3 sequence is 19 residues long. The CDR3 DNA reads TGTGCTATCAAACCTACAGGGTGGGCTTTTGATGGGATCCGTAGTGAGCAGTTCTTC. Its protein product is CAIKPTGWAFDGIRSEQFF.

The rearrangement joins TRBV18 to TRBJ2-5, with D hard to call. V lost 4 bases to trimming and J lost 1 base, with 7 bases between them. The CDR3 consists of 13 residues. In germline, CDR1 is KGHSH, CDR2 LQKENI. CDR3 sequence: CASSQNTQETQYF. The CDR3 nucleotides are TGTGCCAGCTCACAGAATACCCAAGAGACCCAGTACTTC.

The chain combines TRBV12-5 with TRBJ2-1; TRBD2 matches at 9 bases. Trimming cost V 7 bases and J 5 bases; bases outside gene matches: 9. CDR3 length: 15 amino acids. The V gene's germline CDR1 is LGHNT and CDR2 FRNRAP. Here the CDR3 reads CASDRSERGDNEQFF. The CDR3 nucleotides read TGTGCTAGTGACCGCTCGGAGCGGGGGGACAATGAGCAGTTCTTC.

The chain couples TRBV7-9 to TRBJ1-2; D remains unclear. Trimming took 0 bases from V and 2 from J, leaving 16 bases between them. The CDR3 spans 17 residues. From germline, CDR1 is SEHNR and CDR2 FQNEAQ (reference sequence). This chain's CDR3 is CASSLASAGSLNYGYTF. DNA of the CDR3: TGTGCCAGCAGCTTAGCGTCTGCTGGGTCGTTGAACTATGGCTACACCTTC.

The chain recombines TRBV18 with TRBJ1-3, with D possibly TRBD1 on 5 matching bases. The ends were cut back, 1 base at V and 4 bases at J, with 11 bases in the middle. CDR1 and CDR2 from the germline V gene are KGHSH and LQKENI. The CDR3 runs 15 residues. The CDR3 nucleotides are TGTGCCAGCTCACCACGCCGAGGGGACGGAAACACCATATATTTT. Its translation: CASSPRRGDGNTIYF.

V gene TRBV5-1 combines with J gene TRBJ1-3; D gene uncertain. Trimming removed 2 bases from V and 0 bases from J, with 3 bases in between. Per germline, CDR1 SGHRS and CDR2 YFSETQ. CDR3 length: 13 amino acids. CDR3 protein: CASSFGSGNTIYF. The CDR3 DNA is TGCGCCAGCAGCTTTGGCTCTGGAAACACCATATATTTT.

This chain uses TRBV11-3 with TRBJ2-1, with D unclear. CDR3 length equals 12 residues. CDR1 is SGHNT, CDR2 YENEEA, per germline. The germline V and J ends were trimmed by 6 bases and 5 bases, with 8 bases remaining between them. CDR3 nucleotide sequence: TGTGCCAGCAGTCGTTCCGACAATGAGCAGTTCTTC. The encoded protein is CASSRSDNEQFF.

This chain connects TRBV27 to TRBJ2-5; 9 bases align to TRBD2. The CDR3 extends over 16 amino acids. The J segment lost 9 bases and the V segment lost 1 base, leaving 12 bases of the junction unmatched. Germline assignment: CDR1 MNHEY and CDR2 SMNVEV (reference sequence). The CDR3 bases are TGTGCCAGCAGTTTATATCCGGCTAGCGGGGCCAAATCCCAGTACTTC. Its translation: CASSLYPASGAKSQYF.

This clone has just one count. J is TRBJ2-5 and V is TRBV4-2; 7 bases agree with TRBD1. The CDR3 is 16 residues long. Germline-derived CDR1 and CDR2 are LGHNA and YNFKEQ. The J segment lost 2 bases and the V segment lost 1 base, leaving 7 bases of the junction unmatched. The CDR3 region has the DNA TGTGCCAGCAGCCAAGCCGGGACAGCCCTACAAGAGACCCAGTACTTC. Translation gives CASSQAGTALQETQYF.

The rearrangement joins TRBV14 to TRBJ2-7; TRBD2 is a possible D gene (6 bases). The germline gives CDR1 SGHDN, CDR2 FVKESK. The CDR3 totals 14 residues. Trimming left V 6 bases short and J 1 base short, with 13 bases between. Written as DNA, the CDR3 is TGTGCCAGCAGGCGAACGGGAGCGTCCTACGAGCAGTACTTC. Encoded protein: CASRRTGASYEQYF.

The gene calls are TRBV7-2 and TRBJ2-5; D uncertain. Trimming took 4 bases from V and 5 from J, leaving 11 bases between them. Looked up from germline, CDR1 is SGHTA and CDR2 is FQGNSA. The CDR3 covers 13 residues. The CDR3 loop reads CASSSGPTETQYF. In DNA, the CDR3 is TGTGCCAGCAGCTCCGGACCGACCGAGACCCAGTACTTC.